A selection of T cell receptor beta chains follows, all from one sample in a study of blood T cell repertoires in COVID-19. This table comes from immunoSEQ multiplex PCR, and its TCRdb copy is limited to in-frame clones, with some not included. The sample has hundreds of thousands of clones, nearly 90% seen once. The sample taken for sequencing was PBMCs or T cells enriched from blood (not recorded which). The source of these receptors is a woman in her late teens or twenties with acute COVID-19. CDR3s include the opening cysteine and the closing phenylalanine or tryptophan. A D gene is named only where the DNA matches it firmly. Size is stated for part of the rows, as once, few or many counts, or as a class when the clone is expanded.

.,TRBV5-1,TRBJ2-2,TRBD2,CASRLTSGIGTGELFF,TGCGCCAGCAGGCTGACTAGCGGGATTGGCACCGGGGAGCTGTTTTTT
.,TRBV3-1/TRBV3-2,TRBJ2-3,TRBD2,CASSQIPGLAADTQYF,TGTGCCAGCAGCCAGATACCGGGACTAGCTGCAGATACGCAGTATTTT
.,TRBV10-2,TRBJ2-3,TRBD2,CASSLAGVTDTQYF,TGCGCCAGCAGTTTAGCGGGGGTGACAGATACGCAGTATTTT
.,TRBV19,TRBJ1-1,TRBD1,CASQRGTANTEAFF,TGTGCCAGCCAGAGGGGGACAGCGAACACTGAAGCTTTCTTT
.,TRBV2,TRBJ1-2,TRBD1,CASKHPDRADGYTF,TGTGCCAGCAAACACCCGGACAGGGCCGATGGCTACACCTTC
.,TRBV18,TRBJ1-1,TRBD1,CASSPRRVDRGDTEAFF,TGTGCCAGCTCACCACGTAGGGTAGACAGGGGGGACACTGAAGCTTTCTTT
.,TRBV6-5,TRBJ1-5,.,CASSRYSNQPQHF,TGTGCCAGCAGCCGCTATAGCAATCAGCCCCAGCATTTT
.,TRBV7-2,TRBJ2-7,TRBD2,CASSLVGLAGAEQYF,TGTGCCAGCAGCTTAGTGGGACTAGCGGGAGCCGAGCAGTACTTC
.,TRBV7-8,TRBJ2-1,.,CASSPLPGRPYNEQFF,TGTGCCAGCAGCCCCCTCCCGGGGAGACCCTACAATGAGCAGTTCTTC
.,TRBV2,TRBJ2-7,TRBD1,CASGSAVQGAEQYF,TGTGCCAGCGGATCAGCGGTACAGGGGGCTGAGCAGTACTTC
once,TRBV7-9,TRBJ2-7,.,CASSLGGIYEQYF,TGTGCCAGCAGCTTAGGAGGCATCTACGAGCAGTACTTC
.,TRBV28,TRBJ1-2,TRBD1,CASRGTGSNYGYTF,TGTGCCAGCAGGGGGACAGGGTCTAACTATGGCTACACCTTC
.,TRBV4-3,TRBJ1-2,.,CASSQEGRGNYGYTF,TGCGCCAGCAGCCAAGAAGGGAGGGGCAACTATGGCTACACCTTC
.,TRBV19,TRBJ2-7,.,CASSIVFGSLREQYF,TGTGCCAGTAGTATAGTATTCGGGAGTCTTCGCGAGCAGTACTTC
.,TRBV20-1,TRBJ1-4,.,CSVKKREKLFF,TGCAGTGTTAAGAAGCGCGAAAAACTGTTTTTT
.,TRBV19,TRBJ1-1,TRBD1,CASILFGTGKAEAFF,TGTGCCAGTATCCTGTTCGGGACAGGGAAGGCTGAAGCTTTCTTT
.,TRBV7-9,TRBJ2-3,.,CASSLVQSGATDTQYF,TGTGCCAGCAGCTTAGTTCAATCGGGAGCCACAGATACGCAGTATTTT
.,TRBV5-6,TRBJ2-2,TRBD2,CASSLLAAGELFF,TGTGCCAGCAGCCTACTAGCGGCCGGGGAGCTGTTTTTT
.,TRBV4-3,TRBJ2-7,.,CASSPTGTKPLYEQYF,TGCGCCAGCAGCCCGACCGGGACAAAACCCCTCTACGAGCAGTACTTC
once,TRBV27,TRBJ1-2,.,CASSSGGVGYGYTF,TGTGCCAGCAGTTCTGGGGGCGTGGGCTATGGCTACACCTTC
.,TRBV11-2,TRBJ1-6,TRBD1,CASSGSQQGSSYNSPLHF,TGTGCCAGCAGCGGCAGCCAACAGGGGAGCTCCTATAATTCACCCCTCCACTTT
.,TRBV5-1,TRBJ2-1,.,CASSLGGPYNEQFF,TGCGCCAGCAGCTTGGGGGGCCCCTACAATGAGCAGTTCTTC
.,TRBV9,TRBJ2-3,.,CASSPSSGVGQYF,TGTGCCAGCAGCCCCAGTAGCGGAGTAGGGCAGTATTTT
.,TRBV9,TRBJ2-7,.,CASSPPRGYEQYF,TGTGCCAGCAGCCCCCCCCGAGGCTACGAGCAGTACTTC
.,TRBV6-5,TRBJ1-1,.,CASSFSTTGPEAFF,TGTGCCAGCAGTTTTTCGACCACAGGGCCTGAAGCTTTCTTT
once,TRBV5-1,TRBJ2-3,.,CASSSLPQGDTQYF,TGCGCCAGCAGCTCCCTCCCGCAGGGAGATACGCAGTATTTT
.,TRBV28,TRBJ2-1,TRBD2,CASSRQRESKFF,TGTGCCAGCAGCCGACAGCGGGAATCAAAGTTCTTC
.,TRBV7-9,TRBJ1-5,.,CASSPGAGAPDQPQHF,TGTGCCAGCAGCCCAGGCGCAGGGGCACCGGACCAGCCCCAGCATTTT
.,TRBV6-4,TRBJ2-3,.,CASSDGGTDTQYF,TGTGCCAGCAGTGACGGCGGTACAGATACGCAGTATTTT
.,TRBV12-5,TRBJ2-5,.,CASGPQGGETQYF,TGTGCTAGTGGTCCGCAGGGTGGAGAGACCCAGTACTTC
.,TRBV6-4,TRBJ2-2,.,CASSDSIRSSTGELFF,TGTGCCAGCAGTGACTCGATACGGTCCTCCACCGGGGAGCTGTTTTTT
.,TRBV27,TRBJ2-7,.,CASSSAGTSSYEQYF,TGTGCCAGCAGTTCGGCAGGTACAAGCTCCTACGAGCAGTACTTC
.,TRBV18,TRBJ2-5,.,CASSQGLYRGQETQYF,TGTGCCAGCTCACAGGGCCTTTATAGAGGGCAAGAGACCCAGTACTTC
.,TRBV2,TRBJ1-1,TRBD1,CASSARQGNTEAFF,TGTGCCAGCAGCGCCCGACAGGGGAACACTGAAGCTTTCTTT
.,TRBV7-2,TRBJ2-7,TRBD1,CASSFDRVYEQYF,TGTGCCAGCAGCTTTGACAGGGTATACGAGCAGTACTTC